This T cell receptor (beta chain) was recovered during a study of cytomegalovirus exposure and HLA in healthy donors. Study details: Most genotyped donors, around 86% of about 400, had Caucasian-associated genetic ancestry. Whole-study results and caveats: A previous analysis found most TCR beta V segments productive roughly 90% or roughly 30% of the time.

The CDR3 has 18 amino acids. The J segment lost 0 bases and the V segment lost 2 bases, leaving 8 bases of the junction unmatched. Germline loops: CDR1 MNHEY, CDR2 SMNVEV (reference sequence). On this clone: No antigen is known for it.

The PCR was carried out with 60 Vbeta primers and 13 Jbeta primers. Clones were sequenced by immunoSEQ multiplex PCR, and TCRdb holds only the in-frame ones, with some missing. The sample holds approximately 160,000 clones; over 70% are singletons and the top ten take roughly 3%. The TCR was taken from a woman between 45 and 60 years old in good health and CMV-seropositive. The source material was PBMCs. The V and J genes are TRBV27 and TRBJ2-3; 10 nucleotides agree with TRBD2. The CDR3 loop reads CASSLESGGASSTDTQYF. DNA for the CDR3: TGTGCCAGCAGTTTAGAGAGCGGGGGGGCCTCCAGCACAGATACGCAGTATTTT.